Each of the 26 T cell receptor beta chains below was sequenced from the same sample in a study of blood T cell repertoires in COVID-19 (dated by TCRdb to 2018 to 2020). Library preparation was by the immunoSEQ multiplex PCR assay. TCRdb limited this immuneACCESS table to in-frame rearrangements with V and J called. A share of clones is missing; checked studies link under half to unresolved V genes, and the rest is unexplained. Counted in this sample were more than 250,000 clones; approximately 83% of them appeared once. The ten largest clones represent over 2% of the sample. The sample comprised PBMCs or T cells enriched from blood (not recorded which). The receptors come from a man aged 30 to 39 who had recovered from COVID-19.

This rearrangement joins TRBV6-5 to TRBJ2-3; 10 bases map to TRBD1. Germline V CDR1 and CDR2: MNHEY, SVGAGI. CDR3 length: 12 amino acids. With 6 bases clipped from V and 6 bases from J, the junction kept 0 bases outside the gene matches. Here the CDR3 DNA reads TGTGCCAGCAGGGACAGGGGGGATACGCAGTATTTT. It yields the protein CASRDRGDTQYF.

This clone occurred once. This chain joins TRBV3-1 (or the pseudogene TRBV3-2) and TRBJ2-3, with D perhaps matching TRBD1 (5 bases). The CDR3 extends over 14 amino acids. CDR1 LGHDT and CDR2 YNNKEL come from the germline V gene (reference sequence). The V end lost 4 bases, the J end lost 0 bases, and 8 bases lay between the germline ends. CDR3 in DNA: TGTGCCAGCAGCCGGACATTGAGCACAGATACGCAGTATTTT. Protein product: CASSRTLSTDTQYF.

As regards this clone: The sample has other DNA sequences that encode this CDR3 too. The J gene is TRBJ1-2, the V gene TRBV11-2; no firm D call. Deletions cut 1 base from V and 2 bases from J, with 5 bases between. From germline, CDR1 is SGHAT and CDR2 FQNNGV. This CDR3 has 13 residues. CDR3 residues: CASSLGGNYGYTF. DNA of the CDR3: TGTGCCAGCAGCTTAGGCGGGAACTATGGCTACACCTTC. Combining the CDR3 with reference TRBV11-2 and TRBJ1-2 gives the whole variable domain EAGVAQSPRYKIIEKRQSVAFWCNPISGHATLYWYQQILGQGPKLLIQFQNNGVVDDSQLPKDRFSAERLKGVDSTLKIQPAKLEDSAVYLCASSLGGNYGYTFGSGTRLTVV.

Of note for this clone: Other DNA sequences in this specimen translate into the identical CDR3. This rearrangement joins TRBV2 to TRBJ2-3, with 7 bases identical to TRBD1. The V segment lost 6 bases and the J segment 1 base; nucleotides outside the gene matches: 1. CDR3 length: 13 residues. Germline V gene lookup returns CDR1 SNHLY and CDR2 FYNNEI. The CDR3 spells CASRGTGTDTQYF. For the CDR3, the DNA is TGTGCCAGCAGGGGGACAGGCACAGATACGCAGTATTTT.

V and J are TRBV3-1 (or the pseudogene TRBV3-2) and TRBJ2-3, with 11 nucleotides matching TRBD2. The CDR3 totals 17 residues. Germline CDR1 and CDR2: LGHDT and YNNKEL (reference sequence). Trimming at V came to 2 bases and at J to 0 bases, leaving 4 bases not matched to a gene. CDR3 in amino acids: CASSQMTSGASTDTQYF. CDR3 nucleotide sequence: TGTGCCAGCAGCCAAATGACTAGCGGGGCTAGCACAGATACGCAGTATTTT.

The chain couples TRBV2 to TRBJ2-7; the D is unclear. Germline CDR1 SNHLY, CDR2 FYNNEI. V was pared by 2 bases and J by 6 bases, with 14 bases between. There are 14 residues in the CDR3. CDR3 DNA: TGTGCCAGCAGTGAAACTCTCCTTTTTGTCGAGCAGTACTTC. Protein product: CASSETLLFVEQYF.

V gene TRBV6-2 or TRBV6-3 combines with J gene TRBJ2-2, with 12 bases that match TRBD2. The ends lost 2 bases at V and 1 base at J; junction bases unmatched: 5. Germline V gene sequence: CDR1 MNHEY, CDR2 SVGEGT. The CDR3 sequence is 18 residues long. The CDR3 protein is CASSYLGLAGKNTGELFF. The CDR3 coding sequence is TGTGCCAGCAGTTACCTCGGACTAGCGGGGAAGAACACCGGGGAGCTGTTTTTT.

The V and J genes are TRBV7-6 and TRBJ1-1; D is ambiguous. This CDR3 has 13 residues. Trimming shortened V by 10 bases and J by 6 bases, and 18 bases separated the two germline ends. The germline gives CDR1 SGHVS, CDR2 FNYEAQ. The chain's CDR3 is CATSPPIFAEAFF. DNA for the CDR3: TGTGCCACTAGCCCACCAATATTCGCTGAAGCTTTCTTT.

The rearrangement joins TRBV19 to TRBJ1-2; D gene uncertain. CDR3 length: 14 residues. CDR1 LNHDA and CDR2 SQIVND come from the germline V gene (reference sequence). The V and J ends lost 7 bases and 4 bases respectively, with 16 bases between them. CDR3 DNA: TGTGCCAGTACCCCCCTCGGAGTGGGCTATGGCTACACCTTC. This translates into CASTPLGVGYGYTF.

The chain links TRBV7-8 to TRBJ2-1, with D maybe TRBD2 (6 bases). Trimming pared 3 bases from V and 8 bases from J, leaving 17 bases between. Germline V gene lookup returns CDR1 SGHVS and CDR2 FQNEAQ. The CDR3 sequence is 15 residues long. DNA of the CDR3: TGTGCCAGCAGCTTCCTTAGGCGGGATCGCGATGAGCAGTTCTTC. This encodes CASSFLRRDRDEQFF.

This clone was seen a single time. The chain couples TRBV4-1 to TRBJ1-5; 10 bases are a match to TRBD1. The CDR3 extends over 19 amino acids. The J segment lost 0 bases and the V segment lost 4 bases, leaving 12 bases of the junction unmatched. From germline, CDR1 is MGHRA and CDR2 YSYEKL. This CDR3 reads CASSPRYGQGGYSNQPQHF. Written as DNA, the CDR3 is TGCGCCAGCAGCCCTAGGTACGGACAGGGGGGATATAGCAATCAGCCCCAGCATTTT.

This clone was seen only once. V gene TRBV18 combines with J gene TRBJ2-3, with 15 bases lining up with TRBD2. The germline CDR1 and CDR2 sequences are KGHSH and LQKENI. Trimming at V came to 3 bases and at J to 5 bases, leaving 6 bases not matched to a gene. The CDR3 totals 17 residues. In DNA form, the CDR3 reads TGTGCCAGCTCACCCGGACTAGCGGGGGGGCCAGGAGATACGCAGTATTTT. It encodes CASSPGLAGGPGDTQYF.

This clone was detected only once. The chain combines TRBV19 with TRBJ2-2, with 11 bases fitting TRBD2. The CDR3 length is 14 residues. Germline trimming cut 7 bases from V and 6 bases from J; bases unmatched to any gene: 4. Germline V gene sequence: CDR1 LNHDA, CDR2 SQIVND (reference sequence). The CDR3: CASNLAGGSGELFF. For the CDR3, the DNA is TGTGCCAGTAATCTAGCGGGGGGTTCCGGGGAGCTGTTTTTT.

The chain uses TRBV4-1 and TRBJ1-4; 7 nucleotides agree with TRBD1. J was trimmed by 5 bases and V by 6 bases; bases with no gene match: 6. Germline V gene sequence: CDR1 MGHRA, CDR2 YSYEKL. CDR3 length: 14 residues. The CDR3 nucleotides read TGCGCCAGCAGTCTGGGACAGCTGAATGAAAAACTGTTTTTT. It codes for CASSLGQLNEKLFF.

This chain joins TRBV3-1 (or the pseudogene TRBV3-2) and TRBJ1-2; maybe TRBD1 (6 bases). The CDR3 runs to 14 residues. Trimming stripped 4 bases from V and 4 bases from J, with 13 bases between. CDR1 and CDR2 (germline): LGHDT, YNNKEL (reference sequence). CDR3 region: CASSRGDRSYGYTF. CDR3 nucleotides: TGTGCCAGCAGCCGAGGAGACAGGAGCTATGGCTACACCTTC.

CDR3 sequence reads: CASSRNTGGQYNEQFF. CDR3 DNA sequence: TGCGCCAGCAGTAGAAATACGGGGGGGCAATACAATGAGCAGTTCTTC. The gene calls are TRBV5-1 and TRBJ2-1; 8 bases map to TRBD2. The CDR3 runs to 16 residues. In germline, CDR1 is SGHRS, CDR2 YFSETQ. The junction had 11 bases not matched to a gene; V was cut back by 5 bases and J by 4 bases.

This clone was detected only a few times. V and J are TRBV9 and TRBJ1-4; no clear D gene. The CDR3 has 14 amino acids. Looked up from germline, CDR1 is SGDLS and CDR2 is YYNGEE. Trimming cost V 2 bases and J 5 bases, with 10 bases left between them. CDR3 sequence (DNA): TGTGCCAGCAGCGTGAGGGCCGAAAATGAAAAACTGTTTTTT. This codes for CASSVRAENEKLFF.

The rearrangement links TRBV5-1 to TRBJ1-5, with no clear D. Germline V CDR1 and CDR2: SGHRS, YFSETQ. V lost 0 bases and J lost 2, with 18 bases in between. The CDR3 is 18 amino acids. CDR3 nucleotides: TGCGCCAGCAGCTTGGTCCCAGTAGGAGCGGGTGGCAATCAGCCCCAGCATTTT. Its translation: CASSLVPVGAGGNQPQHF.

The rearrangement links TRBV2 to TRBJ1-1, with D tentatively TRBD1 (6 bases). This CDR3 has 15 amino acids. The V end was cut by 6 bases, the J end by 4 bases, with 18 bases between. Looked up from germline, CDR1 is SNHLY and CDR2 is FYNNEI. The CDR3 DNA reads TGTGCCAGCAGGAAGGACACAGGGACCGGCACTGAAGCTTTCTTT. Amino acids: CASRKDTGTGTEAFF.

This clone was counted between two and nine times. This sequence joins TRBV6-5 and TRBJ2-3; no reliable D call. Deletions cut 0 bases from V and 2 bases from J, with 6 bases between. The CDR3 has 14 amino acids. Per the germline V gene, CDR1 is MNHEY and CDR2 is SVGAGI. The CDR3 here is CASSYSPVTDTQYF. The CDR3 coding sequence is TGTGCCAGCAGTTACTCGCCAGTCACAGATACGCAGTATTTT.

This clone was counted once. This sequence joins TRBV7-3 and TRBJ2-7; 12 nucleotides line up with TRBD2. The germline gives CDR1 SGHTA, CDR2 FQGTGA. The CDR3 sequence is 14 residues long. J was trimmed by 6 bases and V by 5 bases; bases with no gene match: 5. CDR3 DNA sequence: TGTGCCAGCAGCGCTAGCGGGGGGGCCAGCGAGCAGTACTTC. Amino acids: CASSASGGASEQYF.

The J gene is TRBJ2-7, the V gene TRBV19; 7 bases are a match to TRBD1. This CDR3 is 15 amino acids long. Germline CDR1 and CDR2: LNHDA and SQIVND (reference sequence). V lost 3 bases to trimming and J lost 0 bases; unmatched junction nucleotides: 5. The CDR3: CASSMGQTNSYEQYF. CDR3 coding DNA: TGTGCCAGTAGTATGGGACAGACAAACTCCTACGAGCAGTACTTC. Combining the CDR3 with reference TRBV19 and TRBJ2-7 gives the whole variable domain DGGITQSPKYLFRKEGQNVTLSCEQNLNHDAMYWYRQDPGQGLRLIYYSQIVNDFQKGDIAEGYSVSREKKESFPLTVTSAQKNPTAFYLCASSMGQTNSYEQYFGPGTRLTVT.

The chain couples TRBV12-5 to TRBJ2-2; no reliable D call. Between the trimmed V and J ends, which lost 0 bases and 6 bases, there was a span of 5 bases. Germline CDR1 reads LGHNT; CDR2 reads FRNRAP. The CDR3 has 13 residues. CDR3 in DNA: TGTGCTAGTGGTTTGGTACGGGCCGGGGAGCTGTTTTTT. This encodes CASGLVRAGELFF. Filled out from reference TRBV12-5 and TRBJ2-2, the complete variable domain reads DARVTQTPRHKVTEMGQEVTMRCQPILGHNTVFWYRQTMMQGLELLAYFRNRAPLDDSGMPKDRFSAEMPDATLATLKIQPSEPRDSAVYFCASGLVRAGELFFGEGSRLTVL.

The gene calls are TRBV19 and TRBJ1-5; D not resolved. Germline loops: CDR1 LNHDA, CDR2 SQIVND (reference sequence). V lost 5 bases and J 1 base, leaving 12 bases between the germline ends. This CDR3 comprises 15 residues. Here the CDR3 DNA reads TGTGCCAGTAGTCCCTCGCGGGGAAGCAATCAGCCCCAGCATTTT. It yields the protein CASSPSRGSNQPQHF.

The chain links TRBV11-2 to TRBJ1-1, with unresolved D. Germline CDR1 reads SGHAT; CDR2 reads FQNNGV. Trimming shortened V by 0 bases and J by 0 bases, and 8 bases separated the two germline ends. The CDR3 length is 15 residues. The CDR3 sequence: CASSLDPGMNTEAFF. CDR3 in DNA: TGTGCCAGCAGCTTAGATCCAGGTATGAACACTGAAGCTTTCTTT.

V usage is TRBV5-4 and J usage is TRBJ2-3; 11 nucleotides agree with TRBD2. V shed 4 bases, J shed 2 bases, and the junction held 6 bases outside the gene matches. Germline assignment: CDR1 SGHNT and CDR2 YYREEE (reference sequence). The CDR3 has 16 amino acids. The CDR3, as DNA: TGTGCCAGCAGCCGAGGACTAGCGGGCGCCACAGATACGCAGTATTTT. Protein sequence: CASSRGLAGATDTQYF.